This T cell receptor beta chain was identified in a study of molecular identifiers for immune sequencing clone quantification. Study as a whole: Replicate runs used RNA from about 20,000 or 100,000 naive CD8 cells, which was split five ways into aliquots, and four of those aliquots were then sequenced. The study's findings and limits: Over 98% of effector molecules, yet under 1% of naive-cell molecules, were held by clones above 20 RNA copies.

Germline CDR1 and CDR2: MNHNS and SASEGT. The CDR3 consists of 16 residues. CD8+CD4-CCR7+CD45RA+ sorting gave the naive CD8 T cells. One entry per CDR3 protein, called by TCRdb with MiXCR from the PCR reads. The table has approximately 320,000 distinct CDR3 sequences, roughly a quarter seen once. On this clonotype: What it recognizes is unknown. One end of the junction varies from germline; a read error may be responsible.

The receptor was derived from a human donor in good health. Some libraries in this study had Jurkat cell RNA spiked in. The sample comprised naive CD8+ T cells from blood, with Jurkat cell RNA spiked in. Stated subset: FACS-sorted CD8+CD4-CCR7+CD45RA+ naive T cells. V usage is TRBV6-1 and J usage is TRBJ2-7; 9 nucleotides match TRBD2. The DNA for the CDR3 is TGTGCCAGCACCCTGGGGCGGGGGGGACACCGCTACGGGCAGTACTTC. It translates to CASTLGRGGHRYGQYF.